This T cell receptor (beta chain) was retrieved from a study of blood T cell repertoires in COVID-19. There are 11 residues in the CDR3. Deletions cut 4 bases from V and 8 bases from J, with 8 bases between. Germline CDR1 is MNHEY and CDR2 is SMNVEV (reference sequence). Assay: immunoSEQ multiplex PCR; the TCRdb copy retains only in-frame clones and omits some. The repertoire holds 340,000 or so clones, with roughly 84% as singletons. There are a few counts of this clone. V is TRBV27 and J is TRBJ1-1; no reliable D call. This TCR was recovered from a man aged 45-60 years with active or convalescent COVID-19. Specimen: peripheral blood. CDR3 residues: CASSYGLEAFF. CDR3 nucleotides: TGTGCCAGCAGTTACGGACTGGAAGCTTTCTTT.